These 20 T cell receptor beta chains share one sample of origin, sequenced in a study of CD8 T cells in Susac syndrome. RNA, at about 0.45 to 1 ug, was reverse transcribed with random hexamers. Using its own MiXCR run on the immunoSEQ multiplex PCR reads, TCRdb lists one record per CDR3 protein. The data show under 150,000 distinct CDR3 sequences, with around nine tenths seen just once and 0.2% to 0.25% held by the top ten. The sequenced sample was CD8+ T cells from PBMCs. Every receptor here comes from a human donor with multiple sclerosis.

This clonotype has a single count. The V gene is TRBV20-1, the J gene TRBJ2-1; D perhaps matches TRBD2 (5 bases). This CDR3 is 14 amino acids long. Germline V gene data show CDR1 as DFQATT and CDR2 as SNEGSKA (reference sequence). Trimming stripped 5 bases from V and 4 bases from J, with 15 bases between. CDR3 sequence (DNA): TGCAGTGCTTTCGGACTCGGCGCATACAATGAGCAGTTCTTC. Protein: CSAFGLGAYNEQFF.

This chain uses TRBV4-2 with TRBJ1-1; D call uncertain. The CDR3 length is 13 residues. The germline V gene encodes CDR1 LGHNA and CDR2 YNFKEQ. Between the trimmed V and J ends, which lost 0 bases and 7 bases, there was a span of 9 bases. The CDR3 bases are TGTGCCAGCAGCCAAGATAACCTCGGTGAAGCTTTCTTT. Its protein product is CASSQDNLGEAFF.

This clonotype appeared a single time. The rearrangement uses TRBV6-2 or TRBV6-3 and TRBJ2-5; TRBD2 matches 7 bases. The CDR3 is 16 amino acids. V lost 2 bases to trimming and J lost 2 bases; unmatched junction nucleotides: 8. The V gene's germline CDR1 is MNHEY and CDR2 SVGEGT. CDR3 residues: CASSYGAGEWQETQYF. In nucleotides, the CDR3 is TGTGCCAGCAGTTACGGCGCGGGAGAATGGCAAGAGACCCAGTACTTC.

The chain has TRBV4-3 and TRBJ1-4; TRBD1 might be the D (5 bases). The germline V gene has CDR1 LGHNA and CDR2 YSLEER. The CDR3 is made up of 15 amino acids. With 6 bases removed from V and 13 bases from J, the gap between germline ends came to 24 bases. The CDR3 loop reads CASSISRDGGSRLFF. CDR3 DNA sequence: TGCGCCAGCAGTATCAGCCGGGACGGCGGGTCGAGACTGTTTTTT.

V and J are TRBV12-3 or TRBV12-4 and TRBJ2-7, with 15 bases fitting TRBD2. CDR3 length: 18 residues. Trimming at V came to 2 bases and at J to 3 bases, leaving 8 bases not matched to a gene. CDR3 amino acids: CASSLRTSGRAGIYEQYF. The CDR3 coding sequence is TGTGCCAGCAGTTTACGGACTAGCGGGAGGGCCGGAATCTACGAGCAGTACTTC.

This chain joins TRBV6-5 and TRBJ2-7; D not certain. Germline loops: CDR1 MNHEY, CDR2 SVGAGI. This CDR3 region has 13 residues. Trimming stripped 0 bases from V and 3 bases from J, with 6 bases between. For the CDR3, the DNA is TGTGCCAGCAGTTACTCGACCGGCTACGAGCAGTACTTC. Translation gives CASSYSTGYEQYF.

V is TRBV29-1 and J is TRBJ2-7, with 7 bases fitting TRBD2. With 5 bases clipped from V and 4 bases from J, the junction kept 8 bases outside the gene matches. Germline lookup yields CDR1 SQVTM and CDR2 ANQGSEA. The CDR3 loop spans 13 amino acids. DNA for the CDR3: TGCAGCGTTCCTGCGGGAGCGGGATACGAGCAGTACTTC. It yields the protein CSVPAGAGYEQYF.

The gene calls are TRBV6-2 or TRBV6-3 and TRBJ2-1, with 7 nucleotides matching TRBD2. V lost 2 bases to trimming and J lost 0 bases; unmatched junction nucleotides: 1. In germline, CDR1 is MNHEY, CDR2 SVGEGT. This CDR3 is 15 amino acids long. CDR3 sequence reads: CASSYAGVSYNEQFF. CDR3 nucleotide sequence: TGTGCCAGCAGTTACGCGGGGGTCTCCTACAATGAGCAGTTCTTC.

This CDR3 is CASSIGVFSGANVLTF. CDR3 sequence (DNA): TGTGCCAGTAGTATAGGCGTTTTCTCTGGGGCCAACGTCCTGACTTTC. The rearrangement uses TRBV19 and TRBJ2-6; D gene unclear. This CDR3 has 16 amino acids. Between the trimmed V and J ends, which lost 1 base and 0 bases, there was a span of 7 bases. CDR1 LNHDA and CDR2 SQIVND come from the germline V gene (reference sequence).

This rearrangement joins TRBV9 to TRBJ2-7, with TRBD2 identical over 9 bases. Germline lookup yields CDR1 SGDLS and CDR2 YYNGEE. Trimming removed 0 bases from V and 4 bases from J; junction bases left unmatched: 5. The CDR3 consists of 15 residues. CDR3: CASSVGSGSAYEQYF. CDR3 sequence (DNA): TGTGCCAGCAGCGTAGGTAGCGGGAGCGCGTACGAGCAGTACTTC.

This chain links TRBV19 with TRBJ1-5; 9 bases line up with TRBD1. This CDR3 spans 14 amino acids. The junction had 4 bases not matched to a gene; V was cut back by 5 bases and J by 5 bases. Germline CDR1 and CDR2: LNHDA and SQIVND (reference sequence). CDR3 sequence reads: CASSVDRGDQPQHF. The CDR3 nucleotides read TGTGCCAGTAGTGTGGACAGGGGCGATCAGCCCCAGCATTTT.

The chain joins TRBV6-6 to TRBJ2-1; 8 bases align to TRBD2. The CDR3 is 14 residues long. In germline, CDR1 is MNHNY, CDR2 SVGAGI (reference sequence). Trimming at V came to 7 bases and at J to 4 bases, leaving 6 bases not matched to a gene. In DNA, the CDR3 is TGTGCCAGCACTATTACTAGCGGTTACAATGAGCAGTTCTTC. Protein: CASTITSGYNEQFF.

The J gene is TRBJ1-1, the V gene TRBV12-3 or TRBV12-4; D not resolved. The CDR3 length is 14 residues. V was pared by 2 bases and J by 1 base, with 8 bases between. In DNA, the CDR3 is TGTGCCAGCAGTTTAATCGGCGGGAACACTGAAGCTTTCTTT. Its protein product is CASSLIGGNTEAFF.

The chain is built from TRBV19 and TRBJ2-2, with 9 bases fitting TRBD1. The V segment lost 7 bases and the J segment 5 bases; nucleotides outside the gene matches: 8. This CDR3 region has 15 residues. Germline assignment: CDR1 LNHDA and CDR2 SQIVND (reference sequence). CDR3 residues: CASNEQGADTGELFF. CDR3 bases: TGTGCCAGTAATGAACAGGGGGCGGATACCGGGGAGCTGTTTTTT.

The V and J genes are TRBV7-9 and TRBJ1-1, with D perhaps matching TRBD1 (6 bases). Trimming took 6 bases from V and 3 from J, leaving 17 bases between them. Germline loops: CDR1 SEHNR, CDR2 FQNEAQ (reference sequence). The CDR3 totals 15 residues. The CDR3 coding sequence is TGTGCCAGCAGTGATACAGGGCCTGGGGACACTGAAGCTTTCTTT. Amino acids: CASSDTGPGDTEAFF.

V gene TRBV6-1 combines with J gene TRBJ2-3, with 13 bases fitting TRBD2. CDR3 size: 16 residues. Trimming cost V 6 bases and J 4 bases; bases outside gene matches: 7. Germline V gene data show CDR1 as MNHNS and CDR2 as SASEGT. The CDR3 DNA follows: TGTGCCAGCAGCCTAAGGACTAGCGGGAGCCCAGATACGCAGTATTTT. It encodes CASSLRTSGSPDTQYF.

The CDR3 protein is CGTGSSYEQYF. The CDR3 bases are TGTGGGACGGGGAGCTCCTACGAGCAGTACTTC. The genes are TRBV28 and TRBJ2-7, with a possible D match to TRBD2 (5 bases). Germline V lookup: CDR1 MDHEN, CDR2 SYDVKM. This CDR3 is 11 amino acids long.

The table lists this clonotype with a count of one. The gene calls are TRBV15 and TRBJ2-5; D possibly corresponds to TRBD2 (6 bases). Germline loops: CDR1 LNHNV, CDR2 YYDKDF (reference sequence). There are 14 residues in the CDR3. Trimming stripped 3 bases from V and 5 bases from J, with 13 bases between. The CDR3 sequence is CATSRTRGRETQYF. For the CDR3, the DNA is TGTGCCACCAGCAGGACTCGGGGGAGGGAGACCCAGTACTTC.

The CDR3 DNA reads as TGCAGCGTCTTACTAGCGGGAGCATACGAGCAGTACTTC. It translates to CSVLLAGAYEQYF. J is TRBJ2-7 and V is TRBV29-1; 11 bases are shared with TRBD2. The CDR3 is made up of 13 amino acids. Trimming cost V 6 bases and J 4 bases; bases outside gene matches: 5. CDR1 SQVTM and CDR2 ANQGSEA come from the germline V gene.

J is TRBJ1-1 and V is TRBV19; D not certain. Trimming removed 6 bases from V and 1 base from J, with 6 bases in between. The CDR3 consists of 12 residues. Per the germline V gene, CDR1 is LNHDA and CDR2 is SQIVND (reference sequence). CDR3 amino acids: CASRARNTEAFF. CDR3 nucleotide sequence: TGTGCCAGTAGGGCGCGGAACACTGAAGCTTTCTTT. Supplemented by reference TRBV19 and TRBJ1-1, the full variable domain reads DGGITQSPKYLFRKEGQNVTLSCEQNLNHDAMYWYRQDPGQGLRLIYYSQIVNDFQKGDIAEGYSVSREKKESFPLTVTSAQKNPTAFYLCASRARNTEAFFGQGTRLTVV.